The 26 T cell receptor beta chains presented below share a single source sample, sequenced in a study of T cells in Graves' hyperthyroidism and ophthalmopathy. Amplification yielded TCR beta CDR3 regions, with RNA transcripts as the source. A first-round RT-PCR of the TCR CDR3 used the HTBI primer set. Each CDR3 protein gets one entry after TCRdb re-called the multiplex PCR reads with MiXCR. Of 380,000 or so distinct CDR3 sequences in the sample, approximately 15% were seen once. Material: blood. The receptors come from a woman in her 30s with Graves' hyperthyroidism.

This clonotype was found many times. The CDR3 nucleotides are TGTGCCAGCAGGCCCGACAGGGGATCCTACGAGCAGTACTTC. Translation gives CASRPDRGSYEQYF. This chain joins TRBV28 and TRBJ2-7, with TRBD1 matching 8 bases. The germline gives CDR1 MDHEN, CDR2 SYDVKM. Unmatched junction bases numbered 5, after V lost 6 bases and J lost 1 base. This CDR3 comprises 14 residues.

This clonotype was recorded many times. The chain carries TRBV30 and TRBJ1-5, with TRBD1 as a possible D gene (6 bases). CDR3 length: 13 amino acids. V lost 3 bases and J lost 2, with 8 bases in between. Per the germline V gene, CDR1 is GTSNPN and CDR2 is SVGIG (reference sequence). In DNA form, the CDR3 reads TGTGCCTGGAGGACAGGCCGCAATCAGCCCCAGCATTTT. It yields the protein CAWRTGRNQPQHF. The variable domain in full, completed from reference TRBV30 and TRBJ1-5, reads SQTIHQWPATLVQPVGSPLSLECTVEGTSNPNLYWYRQAAGRGLQLLFYSVGIGQISSEVPQNLSASRPQDRQFILSSKKLLLSDSGFYLCAWRTGRNQPQHFGDGTRLSIL.

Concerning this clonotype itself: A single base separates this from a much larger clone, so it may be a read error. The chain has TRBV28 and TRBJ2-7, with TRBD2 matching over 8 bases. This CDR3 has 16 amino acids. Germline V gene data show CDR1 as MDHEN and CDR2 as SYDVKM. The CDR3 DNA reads TGTGCCAGCAGTTTCGCCAGCGGGAGTAGCTCCTGCGAGCAGTACTTC. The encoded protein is CASSFASGSSSCEQYF.

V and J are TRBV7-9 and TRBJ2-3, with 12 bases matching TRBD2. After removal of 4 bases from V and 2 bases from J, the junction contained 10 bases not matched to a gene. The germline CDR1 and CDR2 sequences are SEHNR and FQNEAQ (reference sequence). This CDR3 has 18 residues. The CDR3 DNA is TGTGCCAGCAGCTGGACACCGGGACTAGCGGGTTTCACAGATACGCAGTATTTT. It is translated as CASSWTPGLAGFTDTQYF. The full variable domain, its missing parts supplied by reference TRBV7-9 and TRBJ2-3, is DTGVSQNPRHKITKRGQNVTFRCDPISEHNRLYWYRQTLGQGPEFLTYFQNEAQLEKSRLLSDRFSAERPKGSFSTLEIQRTEQGDSAMYLCASSWTPGLAGFTDTQYFGPGTRLTVL.

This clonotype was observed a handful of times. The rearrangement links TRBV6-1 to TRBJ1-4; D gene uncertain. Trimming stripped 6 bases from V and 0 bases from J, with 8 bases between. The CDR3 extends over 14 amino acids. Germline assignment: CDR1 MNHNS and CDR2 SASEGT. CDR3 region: CASSKHATNEKLFF. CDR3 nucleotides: TGTGCCAGCAGCAAACACGCAACTAATGAAAAACTGTTTTTT.

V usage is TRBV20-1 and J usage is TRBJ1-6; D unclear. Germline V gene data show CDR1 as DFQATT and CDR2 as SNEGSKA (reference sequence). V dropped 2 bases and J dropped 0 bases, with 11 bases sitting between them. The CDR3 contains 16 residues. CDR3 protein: CSARPDGSSYNSPLHF. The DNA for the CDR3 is TGCAGTGCTAGACCGGACGGGAGCTCCTATAATTCACCCCTCCACTTT.

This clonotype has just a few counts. This CDR3 is CASSQFSSLGGETQYF. For the CDR3, the DNA is TGTGCCAGCAGCCAATTCTCCTCCCTCGGCGGGGAGACCCAGTACTTC. This chain connects TRBV4-2 to TRBJ2-5, with a weak D call TRBD2 (5 bases). The CDR3 consists of 16 residues. Germline V gives CDR1 LGHNA, CDR2 YNFKEQ. The V end lost 2 bases, the J end lost 5 bases, and 18 bases lay between the germline ends.

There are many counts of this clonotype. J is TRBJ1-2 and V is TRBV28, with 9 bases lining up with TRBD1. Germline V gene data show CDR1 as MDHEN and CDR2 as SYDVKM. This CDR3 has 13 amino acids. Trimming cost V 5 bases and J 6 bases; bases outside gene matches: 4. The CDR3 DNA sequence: TGTGCCAGCAGTGCCTGGACAGGGGATGGCTACACCTTC. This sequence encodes CASSAWTGDGYTF.

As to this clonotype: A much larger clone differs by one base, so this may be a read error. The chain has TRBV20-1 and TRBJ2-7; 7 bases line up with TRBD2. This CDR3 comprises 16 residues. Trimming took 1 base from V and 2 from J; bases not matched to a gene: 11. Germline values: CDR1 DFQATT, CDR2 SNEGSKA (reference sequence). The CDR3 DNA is TGCAGTGCTAGAGGCGGACTAGTGGAAGAGGCCTACGAGCAGTACTTC. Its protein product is CSARGGLVEEAYEQYF.

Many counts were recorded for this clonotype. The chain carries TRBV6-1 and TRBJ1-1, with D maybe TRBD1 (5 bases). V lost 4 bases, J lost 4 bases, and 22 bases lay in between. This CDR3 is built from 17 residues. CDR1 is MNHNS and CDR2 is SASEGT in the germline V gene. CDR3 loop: CASSAFAFGAISTEAFF. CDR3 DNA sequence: TGTGCCAGCAGTGCCTTCGCCTTCGGGGCGATTAGCACTGAAGCTTTCTTT.

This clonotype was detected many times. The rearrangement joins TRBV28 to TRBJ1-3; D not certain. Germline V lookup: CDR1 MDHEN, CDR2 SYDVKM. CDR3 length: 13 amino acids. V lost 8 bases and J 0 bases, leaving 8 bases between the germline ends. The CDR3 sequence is CASLLISGNTIYF. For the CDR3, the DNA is TGTGCCAGCCTCTTGATCTCTGGAAACACCATATATTTT.

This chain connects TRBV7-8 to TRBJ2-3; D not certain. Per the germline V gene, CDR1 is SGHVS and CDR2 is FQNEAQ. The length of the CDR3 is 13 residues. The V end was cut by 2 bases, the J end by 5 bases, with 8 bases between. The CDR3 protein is CASSLRLGDTQYF. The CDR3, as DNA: TGTGCCAGCAGCTTACGCCTGGGAGATACGCAGTATTTT.

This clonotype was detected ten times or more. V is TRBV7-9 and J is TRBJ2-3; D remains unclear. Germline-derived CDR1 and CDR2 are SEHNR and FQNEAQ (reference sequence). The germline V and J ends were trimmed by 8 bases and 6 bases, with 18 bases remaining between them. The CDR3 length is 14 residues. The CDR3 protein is CASGPSTAKDTQYF. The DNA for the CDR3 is TGTGCCAGCGGGCCCTCTACGGCGAAGGATACGCAGTATTTT.

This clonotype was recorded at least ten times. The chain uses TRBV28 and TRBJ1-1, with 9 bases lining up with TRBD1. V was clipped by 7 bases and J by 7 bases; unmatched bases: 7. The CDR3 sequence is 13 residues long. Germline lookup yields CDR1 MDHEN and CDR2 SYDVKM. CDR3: CASIIQGADEAFF. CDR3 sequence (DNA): TGTGCCAGCATTATACAGGGGGCCGATGAAGCTTTCTTT.

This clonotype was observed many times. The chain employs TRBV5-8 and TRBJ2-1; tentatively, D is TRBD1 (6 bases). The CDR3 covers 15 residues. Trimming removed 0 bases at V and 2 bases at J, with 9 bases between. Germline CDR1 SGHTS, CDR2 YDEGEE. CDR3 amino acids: CASSLDRATYNEQFF. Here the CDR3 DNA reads TGTGCCAGCAGCTTGGACAGGGCGACCTACAATGAGCAGTTCTTC.

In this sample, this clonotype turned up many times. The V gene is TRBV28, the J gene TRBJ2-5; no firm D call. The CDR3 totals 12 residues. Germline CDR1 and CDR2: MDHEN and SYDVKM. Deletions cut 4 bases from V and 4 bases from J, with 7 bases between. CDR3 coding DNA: TGTGCCAGCAGTTCCTCGGGAGAGACCCAGTACTTC. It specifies CASSSSGETQYF.

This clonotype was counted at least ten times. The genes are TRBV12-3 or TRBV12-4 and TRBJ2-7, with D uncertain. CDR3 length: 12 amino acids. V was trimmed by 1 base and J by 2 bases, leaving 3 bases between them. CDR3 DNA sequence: TGTGCCAGCAGTTTAGTGCCCTACGAGCAGTACTTC. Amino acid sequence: CASSLVPYEQYF.

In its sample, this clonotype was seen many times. CDR3 coding DNA: TGCAGCGTGAGACTACCCTACAATGAGCAGTTCTTC. Translating it yields CSVRLPYNEQFF. This chain connects TRBV29-1 to TRBJ2-1; possible D gene TRBD2, 5 bases. V lost 6 bases and J 2 bases, leaving 8 bases between the germline ends. Germline V gene lookup returns CDR1 SQVTM and CDR2 ANQGSEA. CDR3 length: 12 residues.

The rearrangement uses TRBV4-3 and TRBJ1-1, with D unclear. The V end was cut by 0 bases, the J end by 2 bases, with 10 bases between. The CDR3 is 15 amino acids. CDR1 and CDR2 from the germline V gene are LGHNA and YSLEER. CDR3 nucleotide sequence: TGCGCCAGCAGCCAAGATGCACCGGGAAACACTGAAGCTTTCTTT. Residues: CASSQDAPGNTEAFF.

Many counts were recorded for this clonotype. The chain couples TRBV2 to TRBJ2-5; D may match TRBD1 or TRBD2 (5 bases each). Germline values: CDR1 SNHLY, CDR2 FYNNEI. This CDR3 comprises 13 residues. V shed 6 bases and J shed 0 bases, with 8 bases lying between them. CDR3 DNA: TGTGCCAGCAGCCGGGACCACCAAGAGACCCAGTACTTC. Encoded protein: CASSRDHQETQYF.

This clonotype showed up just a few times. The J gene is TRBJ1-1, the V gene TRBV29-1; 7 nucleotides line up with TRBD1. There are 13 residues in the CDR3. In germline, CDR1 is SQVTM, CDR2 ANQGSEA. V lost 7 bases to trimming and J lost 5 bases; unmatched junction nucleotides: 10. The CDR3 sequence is CSAAGQQETEAFF. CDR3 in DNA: TGCAGCGCCGCGGGACAGCAGGAGACTGAAGCTTTCTTT.

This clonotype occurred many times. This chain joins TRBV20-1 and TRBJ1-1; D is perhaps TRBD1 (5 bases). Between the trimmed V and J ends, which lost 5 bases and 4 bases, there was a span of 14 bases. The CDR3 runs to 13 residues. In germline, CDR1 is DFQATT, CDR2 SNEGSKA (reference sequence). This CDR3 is CSAARGPGTEAFF. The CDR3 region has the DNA TGCAGTGCTGCCCGGGGACCAGGCACTGAAGCTTTCTTT.

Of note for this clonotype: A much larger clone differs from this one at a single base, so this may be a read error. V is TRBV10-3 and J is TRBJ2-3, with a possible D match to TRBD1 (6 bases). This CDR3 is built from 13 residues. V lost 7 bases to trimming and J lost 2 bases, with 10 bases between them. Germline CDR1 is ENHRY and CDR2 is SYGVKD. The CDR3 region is CAIKTGDTDTQYF. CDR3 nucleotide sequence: TGTGCCATCAAGACAGGAGACACAGATACGCAGTATTTT.

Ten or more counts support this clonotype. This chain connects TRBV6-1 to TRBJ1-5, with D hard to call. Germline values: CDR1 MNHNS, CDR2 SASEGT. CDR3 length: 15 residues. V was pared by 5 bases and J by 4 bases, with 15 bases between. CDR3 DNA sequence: TGTGCCAGCAGTCCAAGGCTGCAGAATAATCAGCCCCAGCATTTT. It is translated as CASSPRLQNNQPQHF.

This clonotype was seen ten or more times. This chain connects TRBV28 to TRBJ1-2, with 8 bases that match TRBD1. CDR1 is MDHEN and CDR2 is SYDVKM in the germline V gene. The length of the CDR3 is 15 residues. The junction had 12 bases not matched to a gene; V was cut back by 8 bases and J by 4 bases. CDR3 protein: CASRRTGPRGYGYTF. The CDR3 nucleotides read TGTGCCAGCCGACGGACAGGGCCCCGCGGCTATGGCTACACCTTC.

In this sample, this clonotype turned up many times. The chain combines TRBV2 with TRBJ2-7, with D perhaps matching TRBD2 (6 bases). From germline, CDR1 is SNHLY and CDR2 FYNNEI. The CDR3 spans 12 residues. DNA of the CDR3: TGTGCAAAAGCGGGTCCCGGTTACGAGCAGTACTTC. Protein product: CAKAGPGYEQYF.